The subject of this entry is one T cell receptor (beta chain). The antigen is undetermined. Other DNA sequences in the sample encode the same CDR3. This sample stems from a study of shared clonotypes between healthy human individuals. Study results and limitations: A handful of donors shared approximately 5% of their naive CD4 clonotypes. Sampling included only blood; tissue repertoires likely differ.

Sequencing used immunoSEQ multiplex PCR; TCRdb keeps in-frame clones, though not all of them. The sample includes approximately 2.4 million clones, roughly 95% of them seen just once. The CDR3 spans 15 residues. CDR1 KGHSH and CDR2 LQKENI come from the germline V gene. Unmatched junction bases numbered 3, after V lost 0 bases and J lost 6 bases. Subsets obtained from CD4+ cells comprised CD45RA+ naive and CD45RA-negative memory cells. What was sequenced was naive CD4+ T cells sorted from blood. Subset defined: CD45RA+ positively selected. The TCR comes from a man in his late teens or twenties in good health. The chain is built from TRBV18 and TRBJ2-7; 12 nucleotides align to TRBD1. The CDR3, as DNA: TGTGCCAGCTCACCACCGGGACAGGGGGCGGGCGAGCAGTACTTC. Residues: CASSPPGQGAGEQYF.